The sequence of this TCR beta chain was determined in a study of shared clonotypes between healthy human individuals. Overall study results and limits: Among donors, sharing of clonotypes was expected to be affected by sequencing depth. A few donors had about 5.1% of their naive CD4 clonotypes in common.

A note on this clone: What it recognizes is unknown.

The method was immunoSEQ multiplex PCR; TCRdb's version includes in-frame clones alone and lacks a portion of them. The profile shows approximately 1.4 million clones, 95% to 99% of them singletons. The CDR3 is 13 residues long. Germline V gene lookup returns CDR1 LNHDA and CDR2 SQIVND (reference sequence). The ends were cut back, 5 bases at V and 10 bases at J, with 17 bases in the middle. Sample: naive CD4+ T cells sorted from blood. Subset denoted: CD45RA+ positively selected. This TCR was sampled from a man under 40 in good health. The genes are TRBV19 and TRBJ1-2, with D possibly being TRBD1 (5 bases). The CDR3 bases are TGTGCCAGTAGTCCTCAGTTCTGGGACCACTACACCTTC. Amino acid sequence: CASSPQFWDHYTF.